A single sample gave rise to the 32 T cell receptor beta chains below, sequenced in a study of radiation and T cells in renal cell carcinoma. The protocol was immunoSEQ multiplex PCR, while the TCRdb copy is restricted to in-frame clones and leaves out a portion. The data show approximately 120,000 clones, with around 80% seen just once and around 3% held by the top ten. Stated time point: baseline pretreatment blood. Treatment indicated: 15 Gy SBRT to primary tumor, nephrectomy 4 weeks later. Sequencing was performed on blood, taken from a patient whose treatment included radiotherapy and nephrectomy. The source is a woman aged 60-75 years with renal cell carcinoma.

There are a few counts of this clone. V and J are TRBV5-5 and TRBJ2-3; 13 positions agree with TRBD2. CDR1 is SGHKS and CDR2 is YYEKEE in the germline V gene (reference sequence). J gave up 2 bases and V 4 bases, and 4 bases lay outside the gene matches. This CDR3 spans 16 amino acids. This chain's CDR3 is CASSPGLAGNTDTQYF. The CDR3 region has the DNA TGTGCCAGCAGCCCGGGACTAGCGGGAAACACAGATACGCAGTATTTT.

This clone appeared a single time. The gene calls are TRBV5-7 and TRBJ2-5, with 11 bases that match TRBD1. TRBV5-7 is identified as an open reading frame with a role that is uncertain. Germline trimming cut 4 bases from V and 4 bases from J; bases unmatched to any gene: 6. CDR3 length equals 15 residues. Written as DNA, the CDR3 is TGTGCCAGCAGCGGTGGGACAGGGGGGCGAGAGACCCAGTACTTC. It translates to CASSGGTGGRETQYF.

This rearrangement joins TRBV9 to TRBJ1-2; TRBD1 matches 7 bases. Unmatched junction bases numbered 8, after V lost 0 bases and J lost 6 bases. The germline V gene encodes CDR1 SGDLS and CDR2 YYNGEE. The CDR3 has 15 residues. The CDR3 here is CASSVDQQGWDGYTF. Written as DNA, the CDR3 is TGTGCCAGCAGCGTAGACCAACAGGGGTGGGATGGCTACACCTTC. Supplemented by reference TRBV9 and TRBJ1-2, the full variable domain reads DSGVTQTPKHLITATGQRVTLRCSPRSGDLSVYWYQQSLDQGLQFLIQYYNGEERAKGNILERFSAQQFPDLHSELNLSSLELGDSALYFCASSVDQQGWDGYTFGSGTRLTVV.

This clone has a handful of counts. The chain has TRBV2 and TRBJ2-7; D unresolved. Deletions cut 1 base from V and 3 bases from J, with 7 bases between. There are 13 residues in the CDR3. CDR1 is SNHLY and CDR2 is FYNNEI in the germline V gene. CDR3 DNA sequence: TGTGCCAGCAGTGAAGGTTTCGGCTACGAGCAGTACTTC. It codes for CASSEGFGYEQYF.

A single count supports this clone. A read error may explain this, as a much larger clone is one base away. The V and J genes are TRBV11-2 and TRBJ1-1, with a weak D call TRBD1 (6 bases). Trimming took 5 bases from V and 4 from J, leaving 11 bases between them. Germline values: CDR1 SGHAT, CDR2 FQNNGV. The CDR3 runs 13 residues. The CDR3 nucleotides are TGTGCCAGCAGCATCAGGGGCGGCACTGAAGCTTTCTTT. This translates into CASSIRGGTEAFF.

The V and J genes are TRBV12-2 and TRBJ2-5; the table's TRBD2 call for D was not verified on the DNA. TRBV12-2 is given as a pseudogene. This CDR3 is 17 amino acids long. CDR3 coding DNA: TGTGCAAGTCGCTCCAGAGGGCTAGCGGGGCCCGGGGAGACCCAGTACTTC. This translates into CASRSRGLAGPGETQYF.

V and J are TRBV2 and TRBJ2-3, with TRBD2 identical over 7 bases. The CDR3 is 16 amino acids. With 2 bases clipped from V and 2 bases from J, the junction kept 7 bases outside the gene matches. CDR1 and CDR2 from the germline V gene are SNHLY and FYNNEI. The CDR3 protein is CASSELAGEPTDTQYF. The CDR3 bases are TGTGCCAGCAGTGAACTTGCGGGAGAACCCACAGATACGCAGTATTTT.

The rearrangement links TRBV10-3 to TRBJ2-1; TRBD1 matches 7 bases. Germline CDR1 ENHRY, CDR2 SYGVKD. Trimming at V came to 4 bases and at J to 0 bases, leaving 6 bases not matched to a gene. This CDR3 has 16 amino acids. CDR3 sequence (DNA): TGTGCCATCAGTGCTTCGACAGGGAGCTCCTACAATGAGCAGTTCTTC. Its translation: CAISASTGSSYNEQFF.

The chain uses TRBV14 and TRBJ1-1; D may be TRBD1 (5 bases). Trimming took off 3 bases at V and 4 bases at J, with 9 bases between the two ends. Germline V gene sequence: CDR1 SGHDN, CDR2 FVKESK. This CDR3 region has 13 residues. The CDR3 region is CASSQGVITEAFF. In DNA, the CDR3 is TGTGCCAGCAGCCAGGGGGTAATCACTGAAGCTTTCTTT.

The genes are TRBV5-6 and TRBJ2-7; unclear D gene. The CDR3 loop spans 17 amino acids. Looked up from germline, CDR1 is SGHDT and CDR2 is YYEEEE. The V gene lost 3 bases and the J gene lost 0 bases, with 19 bases spanning the gap. CDR3 sequence (DNA): TGTGCCAGCAGCTATAAGCCCGGATCACCTAACTCCTACGAGCAGTACTTC. Residues: CASSYKPGSPNSYEQYF.

V and J are TRBV4-1 and TRBJ2-7; TRBD2 aligns across 11 bases. The CDR3 loop spans 15 amino acids. Losses at the gene ends were 6 bases for V and 2 bases for J; bases not matched to a gene: 6. Germline V gene lookup returns CDR1 MGHRA and CDR2 YSYEKL. CDR3 residues: CASRGRTSGPYEQYF. CDR3 DNA sequence: TGCGCCAGCAGGGGCCGGACTAGCGGGCCCTACGAGCAGTACTTC.

J is TRBJ2-6 and V is TRBV7-9; 7 nucleotides line up with TRBD2. Germline values: CDR1 SEHNR, CDR2 FQNEAQ (reference sequence). The CDR3 is 16 amino acids. Trimming cost V 5 bases and J 6 bases; bases outside gene matches: 10. DNA for the CDR3: TGTGCCAGCAGCCTATTTAGGGAGGGGTTGGCCAACGTCCTGACTTTC. Protein sequence: CASSLFREGLANVLTF.

The chain combines TRBV7-6 with TRBJ2-2; D is perhaps TRBD1 or TRBD2 (5 bases each). The CDR3 is made up of 17 amino acids. Germline V CDR1 and CDR2: SGHVS, FNYEAQ. The V end lost 5 bases, the J end lost 1 base, and 17 bases lay between the germline ends. The CDR3 nucleotides are TGTGCCAGCAGCCGTTCGGGACGGCACGGGAACACCGGGGAGCTGTTTTTT. It translates to CASSRSGRHGNTGELFF.

The chain links TRBV11-2 to TRBJ2-1; 8 bases match TRBD2. The CDR3 contains 16 residues. Germline assignment: CDR1 SGHAT and CDR2 FQNNGV. The V gene end was trimmed by 0 bases and the J gene end by 8 bases; junction bases not matched to a gene: 9. In nucleotides, the CDR3 is TGTGCCAGCAGCTTAGAGAGGGCGGGAGGATTACATGAGCAGTTCTTC. It yields the protein CASSLERAGGLHEQFF. The full variable domain, rest sourced from reference TRBV11-2 and TRBJ2-1, is EAGVAQSPRYKIIEKRQSVAFWCNPISGHATLYWYQQILGQGPKLLIQFQNNGVVDDSQLPKDRFSAERLKGVDSTLKIQPAKLEDSAVYLCASSLERAGGLHEQFFGPGTRLTVL.

The gene calls are TRBV5-4 and TRBJ2-7; D might be TRBD2 (6 bases). Per the germline V gene, CDR1 is SGHNT and CDR2 is YYREEE (reference sequence). Trimming took off 0 bases at V and 4 bases at J, with 11 bases between the two ends. The CDR3 consists of 14 residues. CDR3 amino acids: CASSLAGRRYEQYF. The CDR3 DNA reads as TGTGCCAGCAGCTTGGCCGGGAGAAGGTACGAGCAGTACTTC.

A single count supports this clone. The rearrangement links TRBV6-6 to TRBJ1-6; D unclear. This CDR3 is built from 15 residues. Germline CDR1 and CDR2: MNHNY and SVGAGI (reference sequence). Trimming left V 2 bases short and J 8 bases short, with 13 bases between. The DNA of the CDR3 is TGTGCCAGCAGTTACGGAGGAGGCGGAGATTCACCCCTCCACTTT. Translated, it gives CASSYGGGGDSPLHF.

Only one count was recorded for this clone. V and J are TRBV11-2 and TRBJ2-5; D remains ambiguous. From germline, CDR1 is SGHAT and CDR2 FQNNGV. This CDR3 contains 15 residues. V lost 4 bases and J 1 base, leaving 13 bases between the germline ends. CDR3 DNA sequence: TGTGCCAGCAGCTCCTCTTCTGATTTCCAAGAGACCCAGTACTTC. Translated: CASSSSSDFQETQYF.

J is TRBJ1-2 and V is TRBV6-6; D is uncertain. V gave up 5 bases and J gave up 4 bases, with 14 bases separating them. The germline gives CDR1 MNHNY, CDR2 SVGAGI (reference sequence). The CDR3 has 14 residues. The DNA for the CDR3 is TGTGCCAGCAGTAATTACATCGGAGTCTATGGCTACACCTTC. This translates into CASSNYIGVYGYTF.

The V gene is TRBV4-1, the J gene TRBJ1-2, with no clear D. Germline CDR1 and CDR2: MGHRA and YSYEKL. V lost 4 bases to trimming and J lost 4 bases, with 10 bases between them. The CDR3 consists of 13 residues. CDR3 in amino acids: CASSPLGSYGYTF. The CDR3 region has the DNA TGCGCCAGCAGCCCACTAGGGAGCTATGGCTACACCTTC.

The chain uses TRBV11-2 and TRBJ2-7; 8 nucleotides match TRBD1. Germline assignment: CDR1 SGHAT and CDR2 FQNNGV. The CDR3 spans 12 residues. Trimming took 2 bases from V and 6 from J; bases not matched to a gene: 0. CDR3 coding DNA: TGTGCCAGCAGCTTAACAGGGGGCGAGCAGTACTTC. Translated: CASSLTGGEQYF.

The rearrangement uses TRBV7-8 and TRBJ2-7; 7 bases fit TRBD1. The CDR3 contains 14 residues. With 6 bases clipped from V and 2 bases from J, the junction kept 7 bases outside the gene matches. Germline assignment: CDR1 SGHVS and CDR2 FQNEAQ. CDR3 residues: CASSRITGAYEQYF. For the CDR3, the DNA is TGTGCCAGCAGTCGAATCACAGGGGCCTACGAGCAGTACTTC.

The rearrangement links TRBV19 to TRBJ1-3, with TRBD1 identical over 7 bases. The CDR3 loop spans 16 amino acids. V trimming: 7 bases; J trimming: 0 bases; junction bases outside the gene matches: 9. Germline V gene lookup returns CDR1 LNHDA and CDR2 SQIVND (reference sequence). CDR3 sequence: CASILPTGISGNTIYF. CDR3 coding DNA: TGTGCCAGTATCCTTCCGACAGGGATCTCTGGAAACACCATATATTTT.

V and J are TRBV10-3 and TRBJ2-1; TRBD2 matches at 9 bases. CDR3 length equals 16 residues. The germline gives CDR1 ENHRY, CDR2 SYGVKD. The junction had 15 bases not matched to a gene; V was cut back by 8 bases and J by 7 bases. The CDR3 nucleotides read TGTGCCATCGGGAGTTCCAGCGGGAGGACGTCGAATGAGCAGTTCTTC. Translation: CAIGSSSGRTSNEQFF.

CDR3 sequence: CASRGVSYEQYF. CDR3 DNA sequence: TGCGCCAGCAGAGGGGTCTCCTACGAGCAGTACTTC. The chain is built from TRBV5-1 and TRBJ2-7; D might be TRBD1 (5 bases). V was clipped by 5 bases and J by 0 bases, with 6 bases between them. CDR3 length equals 12 residues. Per the germline V gene, CDR1 is SGHRS and CDR2 is YFSETQ.

Worth noting for this clone: The junction and the germline gene differ at one end; a read error may be behind it. The V and J genes are TRBV7-2 and TRBJ1-5, with TRBD1 matching over 8 bases. The CDR3 spans 15 residues. Germline assignment: CDR1 SGHTA and CDR2 FQGNSA. Here the CDR3 DNA reads TGTGCCAGCAGCCTAGCATCAGGGGGCCGGCAGCCCCAGCATTTT. Its protein is CASSLASGGRQPQHF.

The chain carries TRBV5-1 and TRBJ2-5, with D tentatively TRBD1 (6 bases). The J call may be in error: the DNA end matches TRBJ2-7 better. The CDR3 loop spans 11 amino acids. CDR1 and CDR2 from the germline V gene are SGHRS and YFSETQ. The CDR3 sequence is CASSGRGEQYF. The CDR3 nucleotides are TGCGCCAGCAGCGGCAGGGGCGAGCAGTACTTC.

The rearrangement links TRBV5-1 to TRBJ2-7, with a possible D match to TRBD1 (5 bases). The CDR3 has 15 residues. Germline CDR1 and CDR2: SGHRS and YFSETQ. Trimming took off 4 bases at V and 4 bases at J, with 18 bases between the two ends. CDR3 amino acids: CASSVIKGFRYEQYF. Here the CDR3 DNA reads TGCGCCAGCAGCGTAATAAAGGGGTTCCGATACGAGCAGTACTTC.

This clone was detected once. This chain connects TRBV5-1 to TRBJ1-3; no clear D. The germline CDR1 and CDR2 sequences are SGHRS and YFSETQ. The CDR3 has 16 residues. Trimming stripped 0 bases from V and 0 bases from J, with 10 bases between. This chain's CDR3 is CASSLGDNRSGNTIYF. CDR3 nucleotide sequence: TGCGCCAGCAGCTTGGGAGACAACCGCTCTGGAAACACCATATATTTT. Using reference TRBV5-1 and TRBJ1-3 for the parts outside the CDR3, the full variable domain is KAGVTQTPRYLIKTRGQQVTLSCSPISGHRSVSWYQQTPGQGLQFLFEYFSETQRNKGNFPGRFSGRQFSNSRSEMNVSTLELGDSALYLCASSLGDNRSGNTIYFGEGSWLTVV.

The chain links TRBV18 to TRBJ1-2; D might be TRBD1 (5 bases). This CDR3 spans 18 amino acids. V was trimmed by 4 bases and J by 2 bases, leaving 23 bases between them. CDR1 is KGHSH and CDR2 is LQKENI in the germline V gene. This CDR3 is CASSLTFTAGDKNYGYTF. The CDR3 DNA sequence: TGTGCCAGCTCACTAACCTTCACGGCGGGGGATAAGAACTATGGCTACACCTTC.

This clone was seen a single time. CDR3 sequence reads: CASSLLGGRETQYF. CDR3 coding DNA: TGTGCCAGCAGCCTCTTGGGGGGACGAGAGACCCAGTACTTC. This rearrangement joins TRBV7-3 to TRBJ2-5; TRBD2 is a possible D gene (6 bases). V gave up 5 bases and J gave up 4 bases, with 14 bases separating them. The germline V gene has CDR1 SGHTA and CDR2 FQGTGA. There are 14 residues in the CDR3.

This clone appeared a single time. The chain has TRBV6-1 and TRBJ2-1; 9 nucleotides align to TRBD2. The CDR3 runs to 14 residues. V was pared by 4 bases and J by 6 bases, with 4 bases of the junction left unmatched. Germline CDR1 reads MNHNS; CDR2 reads SASEGT. CDR3 amino acids: CASSAAGGSNEQFF. The CDR3 coding sequence is TGTGCCAGCAGTGCAGCGGGAGGATCCAATGAGCAGTTCTTC.

This sequence joins TRBV15 and TRBJ2-2; D could derive from TRBD1 or TRBD2 (5 bases each). This CDR3 spans 16 amino acids. The V end was cut by 0 bases, the J end by 7 bases, with 15 bases between. Germline CDR1 and CDR2: LNHNV and YYDKDF (reference sequence). CDR3 protein: CATSRDWTGQDGELFF. As DNA, the CDR3 is TGTGCCACCAGCAGAGATTGGACGGGGCAGGACGGGGAGCTGTTTTTT.